This T cell receptor beta chain stems from a study of T cell responses to AZD1222 COVID-19 vaccine. As to this clone: The antigen remains undetermined.

Measured with immunoSEQ multiplex PCR; TCRdb has only the in-frame clones, and not every one. The table includes about 150,000 clones, 75% to 95% detected once. Study results and limitations: Vaccination with two AZD1222 doses was followed by a rise in Spike-specific TCR breadth and depth. At study baseline, merely more than 5 AZD1222 recipients were seropositive. The donor group comprised mostly white British people and more females; the analysis possibly underestimated clonal diversity.

The CDR3 loop spans 12 amino acids. Germline CDR1 reads SGHTA; CDR2 reads FQGNSA. Trimming removed 2 bases at V and 3 bases at J, with 4 bases between. The V gene is TRBV7-2, the J gene TRBJ1-2; D unresolved. This receptor was identified in an adult in good health. This material consisted of peripheral blood, taken on day 0 of AZD1222 vaccination. The CDR3 loop is CASSLMHYGYTF. The CDR3 DNA reads as TGTGCCAGCAGCTTAATGCACTATGGCTACACCTTC.